This entry lists 11 T cell receptor beta chains sequenced from one sample in a study of T cell changes during pregnancy in multiple sclerosis. TCRdb's table, derived via immunoSEQ multiplex PCR, lists solely in-frame clones and lacks some. The sample records some 51,000 clones, around 94% being singletons. Sequences were derived from CD4+ T cells from peripheral blood mononuclear cells, sampled in the first trimester of pregnancy. Receptors originate from a female donor with multiple sclerosis, enrolled in a pregnancy study.

This chain links TRBV30 with TRBJ1-2; 9 positions agree with TRBD1. The germline CDR1 and CDR2 sequences are GTSNPN and SVGIG (reference sequence). This CDR3 is 15 amino acids long. The V gene end was trimmed by 0 bases and the J gene end by 4 bases; junction bases not matched to a gene: 6. The CDR3 region is CAWSVGTGPGYGYTF. DNA of the CDR3: TGTGCCTGGAGTGTAGGGACAGGGCCAGGCTATGGCTACACCTTC.

The chain combines TRBV5-6 with TRBJ2-7; the D is unclear. Germline CDR1 SGHDT, CDR2 YYEEEE. There are 13 residues in the CDR3. Between the trimmed V and J ends, which lost 3 bases and 4 bases, there was a span of 11 bases. The DNA for the CDR3 is TGTGCCAGCAGCTCCGTAGTCGGGTACGAGCAGTACTTC. Encoded protein: CASSSVVGYEQYF.

This clone turned up a few times. The chain couples TRBV6-6 to TRBJ1-1; D ambiguous. Trimming cost V 4 bases and J 1 base, with 13 bases left between them. CDR3 size: 15 residues. The germline V gene has CDR1 MNHNY and CDR2 SVGAGI (reference sequence). The CDR3 region is CASSSEGGRNTEAFF. For the CDR3, the DNA is TGTGCCAGCAGTTCGGAAGGAGGGAGGAACACTGAAGCTTTCTTT.

The V gene is TRBV9, the J gene TRBJ2-1, with D maybe TRBD2 (7 bases). V was cut by 4 bases and J by 10 bases, with 21 bases left in between. Germline CDR1 is SGDLS and CDR2 is YYNGEE. The CDR3 spans 15 residues. CDR3 sequence (DNA): TGTGCCAGCAGCACCTCAAGGGGGGGGTGGGAGGAGCAGTTCTTC. As protein: CASSTSRGGWEEQFF.

V and J are TRBV25-1 and TRBJ1-6; D ambiguous. The CDR3 runs 12 residues. CDR1 is MGHDK and CDR2 is SYGVNS in the germline V gene. The V and J ends lost 8 bases and 7 bases respectively, with 9 bases between them. The DNA for the CDR3 is TGTGCCAGCCGGCGGGGAAATTCACCCCTCCACTTT. It codes for CASRRGNSPLHF.

The chain is built from TRBV5-1 and TRBJ2-2; D gene ambiguous. CDR1 and CDR2 (germline): SGHRS, YFSETQ. The CDR3 spans 15 residues. Between the trimmed V and J ends, which lost 1 base and 0 bases, there was a span of 7 bases. The CDR3 sequence: CASSLKSANTGELFF. DNA for the CDR3: TGCGCCAGCAGCTTGAAGAGCGCGAACACCGGGGAGCTGTTTTTT.

This chain uses TRBV28 with TRBJ2-1; TRBD2 agrees at 10 bases. The germline gives CDR1 MDHEN, CDR2 SYDVKM. J was trimmed by 2 bases and V by 0 bases; bases with no gene match: 4. CDR3 length: 17 residues. The CDR3 DNA follows: TGTGCCAGCAGTTTATGGGCGAGCGGGGGGGCCTACAATGAGCAGTTCTTC. It yields the protein CASSLWASGGAYNEQFF.

The chain joins TRBV2 to TRBJ2-7, with D perhaps matching TRBD1 (6 bases). This CDR3 has 12 residues. From germline, CDR1 is SNHLY and CDR2 FYNNEI. Trimming took off 4 bases at V and 6 bases at J, with 10 bases between the two ends. The CDR3 region is CASSGSGAEQYF. CDR3 coding DNA: TGTGCCAGCAGTGGATCAGGGGCCGAGCAGTACTTC. Looking up the rest from reference TRBV2 and TRBJ2-7 gives the full variable domain: EPEVTQTPSHQVTQMGQEVILRCVPISNHLYFYWYRQILGQKVEFLVSFYNNEISEKSEIFDDQFSVERPDGSNFTLKIRSTKLEDSAMYFCASSGSGAEQYFGPGTRLTVT.

V and J are TRBV18 and TRBJ2-7; TRBD1 agrees at 7 bases. Trimming took 6 bases from V and 3 from J; bases not matched to a gene: 8. This CDR3 is 14 amino acids long. The germline V gene has CDR1 KGHSH and CDR2 LQKENI. The CDR3 nucleotides are TGTGCCAGCTCTCGTGAGGGACAGAACTACGAGCAGTACTTC. Translating it yields CASSREGQNYEQYF.

This rearrangement joins TRBV7-3 to TRBJ2-1; 9 nucleotides align to TRBD2. The CDR3 contains 14 residues. CDR1 and CDR2 (germline): SGHTA, FQGTGA. V lost 5 bases and J lost 6; bases outside the gene matches: 5. CDR3 nucleotide sequence: TGTGCCAGCAGCCTCGGACTAGCGTTCAATGAGCAGTTCTTC. This encodes CASSLGLAFNEQFF. Drawing the rest from reference TRBV7-3 and TRBJ2-1, the complete variable domain is GAGVSQTPSNKVTEKGKYVELRCDPISGHTALYWYRQSLGQGPEFLIYFQGTGAADDSGLPNDRFFAVRPEGSVSTLKIQRTERGDSAVYLCASSLGLAFNEQFFGPGTRLTVL.

V gene TRBV5-4 combines with J gene TRBJ2-1; 13 nucleotides match TRBD2. Germline V gene data show CDR1 as SGHNT and CDR2 as YYREEE (reference sequence). J gave up 6 bases and V 4 bases, and 7 bases lay outside the gene matches. The CDR3 spans 16 residues. As DNA, the CDR3 is TGTGCCAGCAGCCGCGGATGGACTAGCGGGGGCAATGAGCAGTTCTTC. This sequence encodes CASSRGWTSGGNEQFF.